This T cell receptor (beta chain) comes out of a study of T cells in Graves' hyperthyroidism and ophthalmopathy. TCR beta CDR3 sequences were amplified from RNA transcripts. The TCR CDR3 first-round RT-PCR relied on the HTBI primer set. TCRdb ran MiXCR on the multiplex PCR reads and lists one entry per CDR3 protein. The profile shows 350,000 to 400,000 distinct CDR3 sequences, around a sixth of them singletons. This CDR3 contains 15 residues. Per the germline V gene, CDR1 is SGHAT and CDR2 is FQNNGV. The germline V and J ends were trimmed by 6 bases and 0 bases, with 15 bases remaining between them. Study-level findings and limits: Blood also held most thyroid clonotypes expanded beyond 0.001.

Many counts were recorded for this clonotype. As yet, its antigen is unknown. Researchers barred patients who had uncontrolled infection, other autoimmune disease, pregnancy or lactation. Diagnostic decisions used clinical symptoms, serum thyroxine and TRAb, thyroid ultrasound and orbital computed tomography. Extraction of PBMCs used under 13 ml of fresh peripheral blood. This clonotype was obtained from a man between 18 and 29 years old with Graves' ophthalmopathy. The chain links TRBV11-2 to TRBJ2-7; TRBD2 is a possible D gene (6 bases). The sample consisted of blood. This CDR3 is CASRSLAFSSYEQYF. The CDR3 nucleotides read TGTGCCAGCAGGTCACTAGCTTTTAGCTCCTACGAGCAGTACTTC.